Presented here are 10 T cell receptor beta chains from one specimen sequenced in a study of blood T cell repertoires in COVID-19. The data were produced by immunoSEQ multiplex PCR, yet TCRdb's version contains in-frame clones alone and is incomplete. In the table there are around 230,000 clones, around 86% of which are singletons. Material for sequencing was PBMCs or T cells enriched from blood (not recorded which). The source of these receptors is a woman between 40 and 55 years old with acute COVID-19.

This clone has just one count. This sequence joins TRBV27 and TRBJ2-2; weak D call: TRBD1 (6 bases). Trimming removed 8 bases from V and 1 base from J, with 17 bases in between. The CDR3 sequence is 16 residues long. Looked up from germline, CDR1 is MNHEY and CDR2 is SMNVEV (reference sequence). The CDR3 sequence is CASSGWGLRNTGELFF. The CDR3 nucleotides are TGTGCCAGCTCGGGGTGGGGGCTTAGGAACACCGGGGAGCTGTTTTTT.

V usage is TRBV13 and J usage is TRBJ2-7; 9 bases are a match to TRBD2. Losses at the gene ends were 5 bases for V and 5 bases for J; bases not matched to a gene: 7. Germline V gene sequence: CDR1 PRHDT, CDR2 FYEKMQ (reference sequence). The CDR3 has 14 amino acids. CDR3 protein: CASSLAGGADEQYF. The CDR3 coding sequence is TGTGCCAGCAGCCTGGCGGGAGGGGCTGACGAGCAGTACTTC. The whole variable domain, remainder taken from reference TRBV13 and TRBJ2-7, is AAGVIQSPRHLIKEKRETATLKCYPIPRHDTVYWYQQGPGQDPQFLISFYEKMQSDKGSIPDRFSAQQFSDYHSELNMSSLELGDSALYFCASSLAGGADEQYFGPGTRLTVT.

V usage is TRBV5-1 and J usage is TRBJ2-1; 11 nucleotides align to TRBD2. Germline values: CDR1 SGHRS, CDR2 YFSETQ. V was pared by 1 base and J by 5 bases, with 5 bases of the junction left unmatched. This CDR3 contains 16 residues. The CDR3: CASSLISGGANNEQFF. CDR3 nucleotide sequence: TGCGCCAGCAGCTTGATTAGCGGGGGGGCCAACAATGAGCAGTTCTTC.

The chain recombines TRBV7-6 with TRBJ1-1; 8 nucleotides match TRBD1. The V gene end was trimmed by 4 bases and the J gene end by 4 bases; junction bases not matched to a gene: 8. Germline V gene data show CDR1 as SGHVS and CDR2 as FNYEAQ. The length of the CDR3 is 15 residues. CDR3 sequence reads: CASSSHRTGRTEAFF. The CDR3 DNA is TGTGCCAGCAGCTCCCATCGGACAGGGCGCACTGAAGCTTTCTTT. Supplemented by reference TRBV7-6 and TRBJ1-1, the full variable domain reads GAGVSQSPRYKVTKRGQDVALRCDPISGHVSLYWYRQALGQGPEFLTYFNYEAQQDKSGLPNDRFSAERPEGSISTLTIQRTEQRDSAMYRCASSSHRTGRTEAFFGQGTRLTVV.

The chain employs TRBV9 and TRBJ1-6; D unresolved. The CDR3 is 15 amino acids. CDR1 and CDR2 (germline): SGDLS, YYNGEE. V dropped 0 bases and J dropped 10 bases, with 14 bases sitting between them. The CDR3 is CASSVDWRVDSPLHF. CDR3 in DNA: TGTGCCAGCAGCGTAGATTGGAGGGTAGACTCACCCCTCCACTTT.

The chain links TRBV5-4 to TRBJ1-5; no firm D call. Germline V lookup: CDR1 SGHNT, CDR2 YYREEE (reference sequence). Trimming removed 3 bases at V and 7 bases at J, with 11 bases between. The CDR3 totals 13 residues. The CDR3 sequence is CASSWEPGQPQHF. The DNA of the CDR3 is TGTGCCAGCAGCTGGGAGCCTGGCCAGCCCCAGCATTTT.

The V gene is TRBV19, the J gene TRBJ1-1; a possible D gene is TRBD1 (6 bases). Trimming stripped 5 bases from V and 3 bases from J, with 16 bases between. This CDR3 region has 15 residues. Germline-derived CDR1 and CDR2 are LNHDA and SQIVND (reference sequence). This CDR3 is CASSETTRGYTEAFF. CDR3 sequence (DNA): TGTGCCAGTAGTGAAACTACCAGGGGTTACACTGAAGCTTTCTTT.

This chain uses TRBV3-1 (or the pseudogene TRBV3-2) with TRBJ2-2; 11 bases fit TRBD2. V lost 2 bases and J lost 2; bases outside the gene matches: 4. Germline V gene lookup returns CDR1 LGHDT and CDR2 YNNKEL (reference sequence). The CDR3 has 17 residues. The CDR3 here is CASSQRGTSGNTGELFF. The CDR3 region has the DNA TGTGCCAGCAGCCAAAGAGGGACTAGCGGAAACACCGGGGAGCTGTTTTTT.

This clone was detected a few times. This chain links TRBV18 with TRBJ2-3, with D maybe TRBD2 (6 bases). Per the germline V gene, CDR1 is KGHSH and CDR2 is LQKENI. V lost 5 bases and J 0 bases, leaving 15 bases between the germline ends. The CDR3 is 16 amino acids. The CDR3 bases are TGTGCCAGCTCATATAGCGGAGGGGCTAGCACAGATACGCAGTATTTT. Encoded protein: CASSYSGGASTDTQYF.

This chain uses TRBV11-2 with TRBJ1-6; 10 nucleotides match TRBD1. V was clipped by 3 bases and J by 11 bases; unmatched bases: 4. Looked up from germline, CDR1 is SGHAT and CDR2 is FQNNGV. The CDR3 extends over 14 amino acids. The CDR3 DNA reads TGTGCCAGCAGCTTTGAGGGACAGGGGACACCCCTCCACTTT. It specifies CASSFEGQGTPLHF.